Presented here are 29 T cell receptor beta chains from one specimen sequenced in a study of blood T cells in healthy people across ages. A sample-barcoded 5' primer and a J-beta primer mix were used in a second PCR of roughly 6 to 11 cycles. One entry per CDR3 protein, called by TCRdb with MiXCR from the 5' RACE reads. The sample lists about 760,000 distinct CDR3 sequences; 25% were seen once. These data are also associated with another study on T cells of mothers and their children.

The sample comprised blood. The origin of the receptors is a boy between 10 and 17 years old in good health.

The chain uses TRBV6-2 or TRBV6-3 and TRBJ2-3, with TRBD2 identical over 9 bases. V gave up 8 bases and J gave up 2 bases; unmatched junction bases: 8. The CDR3 covers 15 residues. Germline V gene lookup returns CDR1 MNHEY and CDR2 SVGEGT. The CDR3 DNA sequence: TGTGCCAGCCGTTTGGGGACTAGCACCACAGATACGCAGTATTTT. It is translated as CASRLGTSTTDTQYF.

This clonotype was seen only a few times. V and J are TRBV24-1 and TRBJ1-2; D is ambiguous. Trimming took 10 bases from V and 2 from J, leaving 10 bases between them. CDR1 KGHDR and CDR2 SFDVKD come from the germline V gene. The CDR3 length is 12 residues. The CDR3 nucleotides read TGTGCCACTTGGTCGGGGAACTATGGCTACACCTTC. As protein: CATWSGNYGYTF.

The chain links TRBV7-9 to TRBJ2-5, with D possibly TRBD2 on 6 matching bases. Looked up from germline, CDR1 is SEHNR and CDR2 is FQNEAQ (reference sequence). The CDR3 length is 13 residues. The germline V and J ends were trimmed by 1 base and 5 bases, with 8 bases remaining between them. The CDR3 DNA reads TGTGCCAGCAGCTTAGACAGCGGGGAGACCCAGTACTTC. Its translation is CASSLDSGETQYF. The full variable domain, completed using reference TRBV7-9 and TRBJ2-5, is DTGVSQNPRHKITKRGQNVTFRCDPISEHNRLYWYRQTLGQGPEFLTYFQNEAQLEKSRLLSDRFSAERPKGSFSTLEIQRTEQGDSAMYLCASSLDSGETQYFGPGTRLLVL.

The rearrangement uses TRBV11-2 and TRBJ2-5; possibly TRBD2 for D (5 bases). The CDR3 is 13 amino acids. CDR1 is SGHAT, CDR2 FQNNGV, per germline. Between the trimmed V and J ends, which lost 3 bases and 4 bases, there was a span of 9 bases. CDR3 sequence reads: CASSFFRGETQYF. The CDR3 nucleotides are TGTGCCAGCAGCTTTTTCCGGGGAGAGACCCAGTACTTC.

This chain's CDR3 is CASSHKPGTGGIPDTQYF. The CDR3 bases are TGTGCCAGCAGCCACAAGCCTGGGACAGGGGGGATCCCAGATACGCAGTATTTT. This chain links TRBV7-9 with TRBJ2-3; 11 bases map to TRBD1. This CDR3 comprises 18 residues. The J segment lost 4 bases and the V segment lost 5 bases, leaving 14 bases of the junction unmatched. Germline V gene data show CDR1 as SEHNR and CDR2 as FQNEAQ (reference sequence).

The rearrangement links TRBV6-2 or TRBV6-3 to TRBJ2-1; D is ambiguous. CDR1 and CDR2 from the germline V gene are MNHEY and SVGEGT. The CDR3 runs 14 residues. V was shortened by 7 bases and J by 5 bases, with 15 bases between the two germline ends. The CDR3 region has the DNA TGTGCCAGCACCCCCGACTGGACCCACAATGAGCAGTTCTTC. It specifies CASTPDWTHNEQFF.

The chain links TRBV18 to TRBJ2-4; D not resolved. This CDR3 region has 14 residues. V was trimmed by 1 base and J by 10 bases, leaving 14 bases between them. The germline gives CDR1 KGHSH, CDR2 LQKENI. The CDR3 DNA follows: TGTGCCAGCTCACCACGTCGGACCTCGAGAATTCAGTACTTC. It yields the protein CASSPRRTSRIQYF.

For the CDR3, the DNA is TGCAGTGCTAGAGTAGCGGGCTCCTACGAGCAGTACTTC. Translated, it gives CSARVAGSYEQYF. V usage is TRBV20-1 and J usage is TRBJ2-7; 7 bases match TRBD2. Germline V gene lookup returns CDR1 DFQATT and CDR2 SNEGSKA (reference sequence). The CDR3 sequence is 13 residues long. Trimming removed 1 base from V and 0 bases from J; junction bases left unmatched: 0.

This chain uses TRBV7-9 with TRBJ2-1; D remains ambiguous. Trimming removed 5 bases at V and 8 bases at J, with 13 bases between. The germline V gene encodes CDR1 SEHNR and CDR2 FQNEAQ (reference sequence). CDR3 size: 13 residues. The CDR3 spells CASSIPAGYEQFF. In DNA form, the CDR3 reads TGTGCCAGCAGCATCCCGGCCGGGTATGAGCAGTTCTTC. Based on the CDR3 plus reference TRBV7-9 and TRBJ2-1, the full variable domain is DTGVSQNPRHKITKRGQNVTFRCDPISEHNRLYWYRQTLGQGPEFLTYFQNEAQLEKSRLLSDRFSAERPKGSFSTLEIQRTEQGDSAMYLCASSIPAGYEQFFGPGTRLTVL.

In its sample, this clonotype was seen once. The chain links TRBV5-1 to TRBJ2-7; D gene uncertain. CDR1 and CDR2 (germline): SGHRS, YFSETQ. The CDR3 extends over 13 amino acids. V was trimmed by 0 bases and J by 5 bases, leaving 9 bases between them. DNA for the CDR3: TGCGCCAGCAGCTTGGACGCGGACCACGAGCAGTACTTC. Protein product: CASSLDADHEQYF. The full variable domain, its missing parts supplied by reference TRBV5-1 and TRBJ2-7, is KAGVTQTPRYLIKTRGQQVTLSCSPISGHRSVSWYQQTPGQGLQFLFEYFSETQRNKGNFPGRFSGRQFSNSRSEMNVSTLELGDSALYLCASSLDADHEQYFGPGTRLTVT.

V usage is TRBV29-1 and J usage is TRBJ2-7; D might be TRBD1 (6 bases). The CDR3 spans 12 residues. V dropped 7 bases and J dropped 3 bases, with 13 bases sitting between them. The germline gives CDR1 SQVTM, CDR2 ANQGSEA. CDR3 amino acids: CSATGTNYEQYF. The DNA of the CDR3 is TGCAGCGCAACCGGGACAAACTACGAGCAGTACTTC.

As for this clonotype: At one end the junction does not follow the germline gene, possibly because of a read error. This chain joins TRBV7-9 and TRBJ2-6, with TRBD1 identical over 8 bases. Germline V gene lookup returns CDR1 SEHNR and CDR2 FQNEAQ (reference sequence). The CDR3 sequence is 18 residues long. In DNA form, the CDR3 reads TGTGCCAGCAGCACCACTCGGGACAGGAGCTCTGGGACCAACGTCCTGACTTTC. This encodes CASSTTRDRSSGTNVLTF.

CDR3 residues: CATSRETGGGTDTQYF. The CDR3 nucleotides read TGTGCCACCAGCAGGGAGACAGGGGGCGGAACAGATACGCAGTATTTT. The V call is TRBV15, the J call TRBJ2-3; TRBD1 aligns across 10 bases. The ends lost 3 bases at V and 3 bases at J; junction bases unmatched: 6. The CDR3 is 16 residues long. Germline V gene data show CDR1 as LNHNV and CDR2 as YYDKDF (reference sequence).

The chain uses TRBV5-1 and TRBJ2-5; 8 positions match TRBD1. The end of the DNA fits TRBJ2-1 better, so the J call may be wrong. This CDR3 comprises 15 residues. Looked up from germline, CDR1 is SGHRS and CDR2 is YFSETQ. The CDR3 region is CASSQPDRDSPEQFF. For the CDR3, the DNA is TGCGCCAGCAGCCAACCGGACAGGGACTCCCCCGAGCAGTTCTTC.

This clonotype was counted a few times. The rearrangement uses TRBV27 and TRBJ1-1; TRBD1 matches at 8 bases. CDR1 and CDR2 from the germline V gene are MNHEY and SMNVEV (reference sequence). CDR3 length equals 13 residues. The trim removed 4 bases at V and 7 bases at J, leaving 5 bases unmatched. The CDR3, as DNA: TGTGCCAGCAGTTCCATCACAGGGGGTGAAGCTTTCTTT. Translated: CASSSITGGEAFF.

This clonotype has only a few counts. The chain couples TRBV10-3 to TRBJ2-3; TRBD2 aligns across 7 bases. Germline loops: CDR1 ENHRY, CDR2 SYGVKD. The CDR3 has 14 amino acids. Germline trimming cut 10 bases from V and 0 bases from J; bases unmatched to any gene: 7. Here the CDR3 reads CATLGLPSTDTQYF. For the CDR3, the DNA is TGTGCCACGCTGGGACTACCTAGCACAGATACGCAGTATTTT.

A few counts support this clonotype. The chain uses TRBV24-1 and TRBJ2-2, with D possibly matching TRBD2 (6 bases). CDR3 length: 16 amino acids. Germline lookup yields CDR1 KGHDR and CDR2 SFDVKD. Trimming took off 5 bases at V and 0 bases at J, with 12 bases between the two ends. CDR3 sequence reads: CATSGLGTSNTGELFF. CDR3 nucleotide sequence: TGTGCCACCAGTGGGCTTGGGACTTCGAACACCGGGGAGCTGTTTTTT.

This clonotype turned up a few times. This is likely a read error, given that the CDR3 carries no conserved phenylalanine or tryptophan at its end. The chain recombines TRBV29-1 with TRBJ1-1; unclear D gene. Germline assignment: CDR1 SQVTM and CDR2 ANQGSEA. The CDR3 sequence is 13 residues long. Trimming took 2 bases from V and 1 from J, leaving 8 bases between them. CDR3 in DNA: TGCAGCGTTGAATCCCTGGCGAACACTGAAGCTTTCGTT. Its translation is CSVESLANTEAFV.

The chain has TRBV20-1 and TRBJ1-1, with no clear D. Germline V CDR1 and CDR2: DFQATT, SNEGSKA (reference sequence). This CDR3 is built from 16 residues. Between the trimmed V and J ends, which lost 1 base and 5 bases, there was a span of 20 bases. In DNA, the CDR3 is TGCAGTGCTAGAGTCGCAGGTTCTCGACGAAGGACTGAAGCTTTCTTT. Protein: CSARVAGSRRRTEAFF.

This chain joins TRBV29-1 and TRBJ2-7, with TRBD1 matching 7 bases. There are 13 residues in the CDR3. The V and J ends lost 3 bases and 2 bases, in that order; junction bases with no gene match: 4. The V gene's germline CDR1 is SQVTM and CDR2 ANQGSEA. CDR3: CSVELGTAYEQYF. CDR3 sequence (DNA): TGCAGCGTTGAGCTCGGGACAGCCTACGAGCAGTACTTC.

The rearrangement joins TRBV7-9 to TRBJ2-7, with 9 bases that match TRBD1. Germline V CDR1 and CDR2: SEHNR, FQNEAQ (reference sequence). The length of the CDR3 is 15 residues. The V and J ends lost 1 base and 7 bases, in that order; junction bases with no gene match: 8. CDR3 DNA sequence: TGTGCCAGCAGCTTAGTGAGGACAGGGGTTGAAGAGCAGTACTTC. Amino acid sequence: CASSLVRTGVEEQYF.

This sequence joins TRBV19 and TRBJ2-3; 10 positions match TRBD1. V shed 5 bases, J shed 4 bases, and the junction held 6 bases outside the gene matches. CDR3 length: 15 amino acids. Germline V gene data show CDR1 as LNHDA and CDR2 as SQIVND (reference sequence). The CDR3 DNA reads as TGTGCCAGTAGTGCGACCGGGACAGGGGCAGATACGCAGTATTTT. This codes for CASSATGTGADTQYF.

There are a few counts of this clonotype. The gene calls are TRBV7-8 and TRBJ1-1; D possibly corresponds to TRBD1 (5 bases). The V gene lost 5 bases and the J gene lost 4 bases, with 14 bases spanning the gap. The length of the CDR3 is 14 residues. Germline values: CDR1 SGHVS, CDR2 FQNEAQ. The CDR3 is CASSPFGRGTEAFF. CDR3 nucleotides: TGTGCCAGCAGCCCTTTCGGGAGGGGCACTGAAGCTTTCTTT.

The rearrangement links TRBV24-1 to TRBJ2-1; D is uncertain. The length of the CDR3 is 17 residues. Germline assignment: CDR1 KGHDR and CDR2 SFDVKD. Trimming took 0 bases from V and 4 from J, leaving 15 bases between them. The CDR3 DNA sequence: TGTGCCACCAGTGATTTGTTCTTATGGCGAACATACAATGAGCAGTTCTTC. It specifies CATSDLFLWRTYNEQFF.

This clonotype has a handful of counts. This chain uses TRBV29-1 with TRBJ2-1; no firm D call. This CDR3 spans 10 amino acids. Trimming removed 2 bases at V and 10 bases at J, with 6 bases between. Germline V lookup: CDR1 SQVTM, CDR2 ANQGSEA. The CDR3 region has the DNA TGCAGCGTTGAACCCAGGGAGCAGTTCTTC. Residues: CSVEPREQFF.

This clonotype was seen more than once but under ten times. This chain joins TRBV3-1 and TRBJ2-3, with 8 bases lining up with TRBD2. Germline lookup yields CDR1 LGHDT and CDR2 YNNKEL (reference sequence). V was pared by 8 bases and J by 6 bases, with 7 bases of the junction left unmatched. The CDR3 runs to 13 residues. The CDR3 loop reads CASGTSLPDTQYF. Written as DNA, the CDR3 is TGTGCCAGCGGGACTAGTCTTCCTGATACGCAGTATTTT.

V is TRBV25-1 and J is TRBJ2-1; 7 positions agree with TRBD1. Germline loops: CDR1 MGHDK, CDR2 SYGVNS. This CDR3 is built from 15 residues. The J segment lost 1 base and the V segment lost 8 bases, leaving 8 bases of the junction unmatched. Written as DNA, the CDR3 is TGTGCCAGCTCCCCTTTGGACAGGTCCTACAATGAGCAGTTCTTC. Protein sequence: CASSPLDRSYNEQFF.

The V gene is TRBV5-1, the J gene TRBJ2-5; D gene ambiguous. The CDR3 runs to 13 residues. The V gene's germline CDR1 is SGHRS and CDR2 YFSETQ. Trimming shortened V by 4 bases and J by 5 bases, and 12 bases separated the two germline ends. This chain's CDR3 is CASSGTVRETQYF. The CDR3 DNA follows: TGCGCCAGCAGCGGCACGGTTCGGGAGACCCAGTACTTC.

The V gene is TRBV7-2, the J gene TRBJ2-1; a weak D match, TRBD1 (5 bases). Germline lookup yields CDR1 SGHTA and CDR2 FQGNSA. The CDR3 length is 16 residues. V lost 5 bases to trimming and J lost 0 bases, with 14 bases between them. The CDR3 is CASSNQGASSYNEQFF. In DNA form, the CDR3 reads TGTGCCAGCAGCAACCAGGGCGCGAGCTCCTACAATGAGCAGTTCTTC.